This TCR beta chain was retrieved from a study of blood T cell repertoires in COVID-19. In the study overall: Spain, Italy and the United States supplied samples that represented acute and convalescent COVID-19. T cells, B-cell-depleted T cells, or PBMCs provided the cDNA or gDNA that served as material.

In the authors' methods: Cell counts per sample came from amplifying reference gene primers. The data were produced by immunoSEQ multiplex PCR, yet TCRdb's version contains in-frame clones alone and is incomplete. V and J calls plus clone size are reproduced from that table; the DNA served to infer D and trimming. The sample shows roughly 43,000 clones, over 75% of them seen only once. The CDR3 extends over 14 amino acids. Germline assignment: CDR1 SGHKS and CDR2 YYEKEE (reference sequence). V lost 0 bases and J 5 bases, leaving 11 bases between the germline ends. Sequenced material: peripheral blood. V usage is TRBV5-5 and J usage is TRBJ1-1, with TRBD1 as a possible D gene (5 bases). This clonotype was obtained from a human donor in a cohort sampled during active COVID-19. The donor label of this sample is uncertain. CDR3 sequence: CASSLGVTDTEAFF. As DNA, the CDR3 is TGTGCCAGCAGCTTGGGGGTGACAGATACTGAAGCTTTCTTT.